Following are 3 T cell receptor beta chains from one sample sequenced in a study of regulatory T cells in long-lasting Graves disease. Time point noted: newly diagnosed GD, antithyroid drugs for less than 3 months. PBMC RNA served as the TCR library source. The TCR beta library used iRepertoire HTBI primers with Arm-PCR amplification of CDR3. TCRdb reprocessed the multiplex PCR reads with MiXCR, giving one entry per CDR3 protein. Of 550,000 to 650,000 distinct CDR3 sequences listed, about 15% are singletons. These data were also reused for a study on T cells in Graves' hyperthyroidism and ophthalmopathy.

The starting material was peripheral blood mononuclear cells (PBMCs), obtained at new diagnosis, from a patient treated with antithyroid drugs. These receptors all stem from a young man with Graves disease.

The chain carries TRBV3-1 and TRBJ2-1, with a weak D call TRBD2 (5 bases). V dropped 2 bases and J dropped 11 bases, with 16 bases sitting between them. This CDR3 contains 14 residues. Per germline, CDR1 LGHDT and CDR2 YNNKEL (reference sequence). The CDR3 region has the DNA TGTGCCAGCAGCCAACCAACTAGAAGGAATAAGCAGTTCTTC. Encoded protein: CASSQPTRRNKQFF.

There are a few counts of this clonotype. V gene TRBV28 combines with J gene TRBJ2-3; D assignment may be TRBD1 or TRBD2 (5 bases each). This CDR3 has 16 residues. V was cut by 6 bases and J by 2 bases, with 18 bases left in between. The germline V gene has CDR1 MDHEN and CDR2 SYDVKM. CDR3 nucleotides: TGTGCCAGCAGCCCCCCCGGGGCAGACCTCACAGATACGCAGTATTTT. Its protein is CASSPPGADLTDTQYF. The full variable domain, completed using reference TRBV28 and TRBJ2-3, is DVKVTQSSRYLVKRTGEKVFLECVQDMDHENMFWYRQDPGLGLRLIYFSYDVKMKEKGDIPEGYSVSREKKERFSLILESASTNQTSMYLCASSPPGADLTDTQYFGPGTRLTVL.

This clonotype was seen a few times. The V gene is TRBV20-1, the J gene TRBJ2-3; 7 positions agree with TRBD2. J lost 1 base, V lost 6 bases, and 10 bases had no gene match. Per the germline V gene, CDR1 is DFQATT and CDR2 is SNEGSKA (reference sequence). The CDR3 is 15 amino acids. In DNA form, the CDR3 reads TGCAGTGCCCCGGACCCTGCGGGAGGCACAGATACGCAGTATTTT. This translates into CSAPDPAGGTDTQYF.